Reported below is one TCR beta chain. The V gene's germline CDR1 is GTSNPN and CDR2 SVGIG (reference sequence). The CDR3 extends over 15 amino acids. V was clipped by 5 bases and J by 4 bases, with 19 bases between them. This sample stems from a study of blood T cell repertoires in COVID-19. Original handling: Amplification from reference gene primers served as the basis for estimated nucleated cell counts. Here immunoSEQ multiplex PCR was the method, and the copy in TCRdb shows in-frame clones only, minus some. That table supplies the V and J calls and clone size; D and trimming were determined from the DNA. This sample has more than 200,000 clones, with approximately 86% found just once.

The chain joins TRBV30 to TRBJ2-3; D may be TRBD1 or TRBD2 (6 bases each). The receptor comes from a woman aged 45-65 years who had recovered from COVID-19. The specimen sequenced was PBMCs or T cells enriched from blood (not recorded which). CDR3 bases: TGTGCCTGGGCGGGACGGGGACATTGGGCAGATACGCAGTATTTT. Amino acid sequence: CAWAGRGHWADTQYF.